This TCR beta chain was obtained from a study of radiation and T cells in renal cell carcinoma. The germline V gene encodes CDR1 LGHNA and CDR2 YNFKEQ. This CDR3 has 14 amino acids. Trimming took 5 bases from V and 1 from J, leaving 8 bases between them. Libraries were prepared by immunoSEQ multiplex PCR; TCRdb keeps only in-frame clonotypes and omits some of them. The repertoire holds 94,000 or so clones, with over 75% as singletons. Time point meaning: baseline pretreatment blood. Stated treatment: 15 Gy SBRT to primary tumor, nephrectomy 4 weeks later. Radiation-treated patients gave blood at baseline, week 2 and week 4.

The V call is TRBV4-2, the J call TRBJ1-4; unclear D gene. The material sequenced was blood, taken from a patient whose treatment included radiotherapy and nephrectomy. The source is a man aged 60 to 75 with renal cell carcinoma. CDR3 sequence reads: CASSAPGTNEKLFF. CDR3 nucleotide sequence: TGTGCCAGCAGCGCCCCGGGAACTAATGAAAAACTGTTTTTT.